Each of the 31 T cell receptor beta chains below was sequenced from the same sample in a study of response to subunit inactivated influenza vaccine. TCRdb processed the RT-PCR reads anew with MiXCR; each CDR3 protein has one entry. The sample lists around 600,000 distinct CDR3 sequences, around 10% occurring once. This same sample was also taken into another study, of T cells expressing NK-cell markers. As that study records: TCR beta cDNA was generated via 5'RACE template switching incorporating UMIs.

The starting material was PBMCs from blood, obtained on the day of vaccination. The receptors shown here come from a man aged 45-65 years who received an inactivated influenza vaccine.

The table lists this clonotype with a few counts. The chain joins TRBV14 to TRBJ2-7, with TRBD1 matching 7 bases. Germline V gives CDR1 SGHDN, CDR2 FVKESK. This CDR3 has 16 amino acids. With 1 base clipped from V and 2 bases from J, the junction kept 8 bases outside the gene matches. The DNA of the CDR3 is TGTGCCAGCAGCCAAGTTCGAGGGGACAGTGCCTACGAGCAGTACTTC. Translated: CASSQVRGDSAYEQYF.

This clonotype was counted only a few times. The chain has TRBV29-1 and TRBJ2-7; 10 nucleotides line up with TRBD1. This CDR3 comprises 14 residues. In germline, CDR1 is SQVTM, CDR2 ANQGSEA. V lost 4 bases and J lost 2; bases outside the gene matches: 5. The DNA of the CDR3 is TGCAGCGTTGGGGACAGGGGAAAGCCCTACGAGCAGTACTTC. Translating it yields CSVGDRGKPYEQYF.

This clonotype was seen more than once but under ten times. This chain links TRBV5-1 with TRBJ2-1, with TRBD2 identical over 9 bases. Trimming at V came to 4 bases and at J to 7 bases, leaving 9 bases not matched to a gene. The CDR3 covers 15 residues. CDR1 is SGHRS, CDR2 YFSETQ, per germline. DNA of the CDR3: TGCGCCAGCAGCCTGCGGGAGGGAGGAGTGAATGAGCAGTTCTTC. Translating gives CASSLREGGVNEQFF.

This clonotype turned up a few times. The V gene is TRBV3-1, the J gene TRBJ2-1; D is perhaps TRBD2 (6 bases). Germline lookup yields CDR1 LGHDT and CDR2 YNNKEL (reference sequence). The CDR3 runs 17 residues. The V end was cut by 0 bases, the J end by 2 bases, with 14 bases between. The CDR3 reads CASSQDSAGLTYNEQFF. The CDR3 DNA reads as TGTGCCAGCAGCCAAGATAGTGCAGGACTAACCTACAATGAGCAGTTCTTC.

The genes are TRBV5-1 and TRBJ1-4, with a weak D call TRBD1 (6 bases). Trimming removed 1 base from V and 8 bases from J, with 12 bases in between. Germline V gene sequence: CDR1 SGHRS, CDR2 YFSETQ. The CDR3 runs to 14 residues. CDR3 protein: CASSLRDKNEKLFF. In nucleotides, the CDR3 is TGCGCCAGCAGCTTGAGGGACAAAAACGAAAAACTGTTTTTT.

This clonotype has more than one count but fewer than ten. The chain carries TRBV20-1 and TRBJ1-1, with D uncertain. CDR3 length equals 12 residues. The ends were cut back, 4 bases at V and 4 bases at J, with 10 bases in the middle. Germline V CDR1 and CDR2: DFQATT, SNEGSKA (reference sequence). The CDR3, as DNA: TGCAGTGCTACTGGCCAGAGCACTGAAGCTTTCTTT. The encoded protein is CSATGQSTEAFF.

This clonotype came up many times. V usage is TRBV5-1 and J usage is TRBJ2-7; 9 bases align to TRBD1. The CDR3 extends over 15 amino acids. The V and J ends lost 4 bases and 2 bases, in that order; junction bases with no gene match: 7. CDR1 and CDR2 (germline): SGHRS, YFSETQ. The CDR3 DNA is TGCGCCAGCAGCGCCTGGACAGGGGCTACCTACGAGCAGTACTTC. Amino acids: CASSAWTGATYEQYF.

This clonotype was seen a handful of times. V is TRBV12-3 or TRBV12-4 and J is TRBJ2-7, with TRBD2 identical over 9 bases. V gave up 1 base and J gave up 3 bases; unmatched junction bases: 10. The CDR3 length is 17 residues. As DNA, the CDR3 is TGTGCCAGCAGTTTAGGAAGTGGGACTAGCAGTAGCTACGAGCAGTACTTC. Amino acid sequence: CASSLGSGTSSSYEQYF.

The chain carries TRBV4-1 and TRBJ2-7; 9 positions agree with TRBD2. Germline V CDR1 and CDR2: MGHRA, YSYEKL. Losses at the gene ends were 4 bases for V and 0 bases for J; bases not matched to a gene: 13. The CDR3 is 18 amino acids. The chain's CDR3 is CASSRPPAGGIFSYEQYF. Written as DNA, the CDR3 is TGCGCCAGCAGCCGACCGCCAGCGGGGGGTATCTTCTCCTACGAGCAGTACTTC.

This clonotype was seen many times. This chain links TRBV7-9 with TRBJ1-2; D ambiguous. Trimming pared 4 bases from V and 0 bases from J, leaving 12 bases between. Germline V gene sequence: CDR1 SEHNR, CDR2 FQNEAQ (reference sequence). The CDR3 has 15 residues. The CDR3 DNA follows: TGTGCCAGCAGCTCCACACGGGATCCTAACTATGGCTACACCTTC. It encodes CASSSTRDPNYGYTF.

This clonotype was picked up a small number of times. J is TRBJ1-2 and V is TRBV7-9; tentatively, D is TRBD1 (5 bases). The germline V gene encodes CDR1 SEHNR and CDR2 FQNEAQ (reference sequence). Trimming removed 4 bases at V and 12 bases at J, with 18 bases between. The CDR3 sequence is 13 residues long. The CDR3 here is CASSSPSDPRDTF. In nucleotides, the CDR3 is TGTGCCAGCAGCTCCCCATCGGATCCCAGGGACACCTTC.

At least ten counts were recorded for this clonotype. The chain joins TRBV3-1 to TRBJ2-4, with unresolved D. CDR1 and CDR2 (germline): LGHDT, YNNKEL (reference sequence). The CDR3 consists of 14 residues. Between the trimmed V and J ends, which lost 1 base and 8 bases, there was a span of 12 bases. The CDR3 sequence is CASSQVGSRDIQYF. The CDR3 nucleotides read TGTGCCAGCAGCCAAGTGGGGTCCCGAGACATTCAGTACTTC. Full variable domain (outside the CDR3, taken from reference TRBV3-1 and TRBJ2-4): DTAVSQTPKYLVTQMGNDKSIKCEQNLGHDTMYWYKQDSKKFLKIMFSYNNKELIINETVPNRFSPKSPDKAHLNLHINSLELGDSAVYFCASSQVGSRDIQYFGAGTRLSVL.

This clonotype was seen at least ten times. The CDR3 reads CSVAAGRNEQFF. The CDR3 DNA is TGCAGCGTTGCGGCAGGGCGGAATGAGCAGTTCTTC. This chain connects TRBV29-1 to TRBJ2-1; maybe TRBD1 (5 bases). Germline assignment: CDR1 SQVTM and CDR2 ANQGSEA. The V gene lost 4 bases and the J gene lost 7 bases, with 11 bases spanning the gap. The CDR3 runs to 12 residues.

This clonotype was detected only a few times. The chain has TRBV3-1 and TRBJ2-4; the D gene is possibly TRBD2 (6 bases). Germline lookup yields CDR1 LGHDT and CDR2 YNNKEL (reference sequence). The CDR3 is made up of 14 amino acids. The V end lost 1 base, the J end lost 8 bases, and 12 bases lay between the germline ends. CDR3: CASSQAGRWDIQYF. CDR3 in DNA: TGTGCCAGCAGCCAAGCAGGGAGGTGGGACATTCAGTACTTC.

This clonotype was recorded a few times. This rearrangement joins TRBV18 to TRBJ2-2; no clear D. This CDR3 region has 13 residues. Looked up from germline, CDR1 is KGHSH and CDR2 is LQKENI. Trimming stripped 4 bases from V and 4 bases from J, with 7 bases between. CDR3 sequence: CASSQILTGELFF. The CDR3 bases are TGTGCCAGCTCACAAATACTCACCGGGGAGCTGTTTTTT.

This clonotype was recorded a few times. V usage is TRBV24-1 and J usage is TRBJ2-7; 9 positions agree with TRBD1. This CDR3 is built from 12 residues. The germline gives CDR1 KGHDR, CDR2 SFDVKD. Trimming took 5 bases from V and 10 from J; bases not matched to a gene: 5. For the CDR3, the DNA is TGTGCCACCAGTGGAAGGACAGGGGATCAGTACTTC. This translates into CATSGRTGDQYF.

V usage is TRBV20-1 and J usage is TRBJ1-5, with D perhaps TRBD1 (5 bases). CDR1 DFQATT and CDR2 SNEGSKA come from the germline V gene (reference sequence). The CDR3 has 15 amino acids. V lost 1 base, J lost 1 base, and 11 bases lay in between. CDR3 sequence: CSARVLQASNQPQHF. As DNA, the CDR3 is TGCAGTGCTAGAGTATTACAGGCAAGCAATCAGCCCCAGCATTTT.

The rearrangement joins TRBV27 to TRBJ2-7, with D maybe TRBD2 (5 bases). CDR1 and CDR2 (germline): MNHEY, SMNVEV (reference sequence). V shed 6 bases and J shed 3 bases, with 18 bases lying between them. The CDR3 contains 15 residues. CDR3 coding DNA: TGTGCCAGCAGGGAAATCGGACTGAGCCACTACGAGCAGTACTTC. Amino acid sequence: CASREIGLSHYEQYF.

This clonotype was found a few times. The rearrangement uses TRBV12-3 or TRBV12-4 and TRBJ2-2; tentative D call: TRBD2 (5 bases). Trimming stripped 4 bases from V and 5 bases from J, with 17 bases between. The CDR3 spans 16 residues. CDR3 sequence (DNA): TGTGCCAGCAGTTATCGATTCCGGGGTAGTACCGGGGAGCTGTTTTTT. Protein sequence: CASSYRFRGSTGELFF.

The chain has TRBV20-1 and TRBJ2-1; D is perhaps TRBD1 (5 bases). Germline loops: CDR1 DFQATT, CDR2 SNEGSKA (reference sequence). The V end was cut by 2 bases, the J end by 9 bases, with 11 bases between. The CDR3 totals 12 residues. The CDR3 spells CSARTTGAEQFF. The CDR3, as DNA: TGCAGTGCTAGAACAACAGGAGCTGAGCAGTTCTTC.

The V gene is TRBV12-3 or TRBV12-4, the J gene TRBJ2-7; TRBD2 is a possible D gene (6 bases). The CDR3 extends over 14 amino acids. V dropped 6 bases and J dropped 5 bases, with 17 bases sitting between them. The CDR3 region is CASRREASLDEQYF. In nucleotides, the CDR3 is TGTGCCAGCAGAAGGGAGGCCTCCCTAGACGAGCAGTACTTC.

V gene TRBV7-8 combines with J gene TRBJ2-3; no reliable D call. The CDR3 loop spans 12 amino acids. The ends were cut back, 1 base at V and 10 bases at J, with 9 bases in the middle. Germline V gene sequence: CDR1 SGHVS, CDR2 FQNEAQ. The CDR3 region has the DNA TGTGCCAGCAGCTTAGTTGCACACGCGCAGTATTTT. Translating it yields CASSLVAHAQYF.

This clonotype was counted only a few times. The chain combines TRBV20-1 with TRBJ2-2; TRBD1 aligns across 8 bases. The trim removed 6 bases at V and 9 bases at J, leaving 15 bases unmatched. The germline V gene has CDR1 DFQATT and CDR2 SNEGSKA (reference sequence). The CDR3 has 15 residues. The CDR3 DNA reads TGCAGTGCAACCAGCCCGGCAGGGGGCGGCAGGGAGCTGTTTTTT. Its protein product is CSATSPAGGGRELFF.

This clonotype was picked up a small number of times. V and J are TRBV28 and TRBJ2-6, with a tentative D call TRBD2 (5 bases). Germline CDR1 is MDHEN and CDR2 is SYDVKM. The CDR3 is 17 amino acids. Trimming cost V 3 bases and J 0 bases, with 12 bases left between them. The DNA for the CDR3 is TGTGCCAGCAGTTTGGACCGGACTGACTCTGGGGCCAACGTCCTGACTTTC. This encodes CASSLDRTDSGANVLTF.

This clonotype has at least ten counts. V gene TRBV12-3 or TRBV12-4 combines with J gene TRBJ1-2; D is undetermined. V lost 3 bases and J lost 4, with 6 bases in between. The length of the CDR3 is 12 residues. The CDR3 nucleotides read TGTGCCAGCAGTTTTCGAATCTATGGCTACACCTTC. It is translated as CASSFRIYGYTF.

This clonotype was seen a few times. V gene TRBV4-1 combines with J gene TRBJ1-1; a possible D gene is TRBD1 (5 bases). The CDR3 runs to 16 residues. CDR1 MGHRA and CDR2 YSYEKL come from the germline V gene. V dropped 2 bases and J dropped 0 bases, with 13 bases sitting between them. The CDR3 DNA reads as TGCGCCAGCAGCCAATTTCCGGGGGTCCTGAACACTGAAGCTTTCTTT. It encodes CASSQFPGVLNTEAFF.

V gene TRBV15 combines with J gene TRBJ2-3, with D possibly being TRBD2 (6 bases). The CDR3 is 12 amino acids. Trimming removed 2 bases at V and 6 bases at J, with 6 bases between. Per the germline V gene, CDR1 is LNHNV and CDR2 is YYDKDF (reference sequence). CDR3 in DNA: TGTGCCACCAGCAGACGGGGGGATACGCAGTATTTT. Protein sequence: CATSRRGDTQYF. The entire variable domain, with the rest obtained from reference TRBV15 and TRBJ2-3, is as follows: DAMVIQNPRYQVTQFGKPVTLSCSQTLNHNVMYWYQQKSSQAPKLLFHYYDKDFNNEADTPDNFQSRRPNTSFCFLDIRSPGLGDTAMYLCATSRRGDTQYFGPGTRLTVL.

The genes are TRBV7-2 and TRBJ2-3; 13 nucleotides align to TRBD2. The V gene's germline CDR1 is SGHTA and CDR2 FQGNSA. This CDR3 region has 16 residues. V was pared by 5 bases and J by 3 bases, with 5 bases of the junction left unmatched. CDR3 residues: CASSPGLAGATDTQYF. Written as DNA, the CDR3 is TGTGCCAGCAGCCCCGGACTAGCGGGAGCGACAGATACGCAGTATTTT.

This clonotype appeared a few times. This sequence joins TRBV24-1 and TRBJ2-3; TRBD2 might be the D (5 bases). Germline values: CDR1 KGHDR, CDR2 SFDVKD. The CDR3 covers 12 residues. The V gene lost 6 bases and the J gene lost 6 bases, with 9 bases spanning the gap. The CDR3 DNA reads TGTGCCACCAGTCAACTAGGGGATACGCAGTATTTT. Its translation is CATSQLGDTQYF.

Many counts were recorded for this clonotype. The chain recombines TRBV5-1 with TRBJ2-7, with 10 positions matching TRBD1. In germline, CDR1 is SGHRS, CDR2 YFSETQ. The CDR3 contains 14 residues. J was trimmed by 5 bases and V by 6 bases; bases with no gene match: 8. CDR3 sequence reads: CASTRGDRGHEQYF. Written as DNA, the CDR3 is TGCGCCAGCACCCGAGGGGACAGGGGTCACGAGCAGTACTTC.

This rearrangement joins TRBV7-9 to TRBJ1-2; 7 bases map to TRBD1. V gave up 5 bases and J gave up 8 bases; unmatched junction bases: 11. CDR3 length: 14 residues. Germline values: CDR1 SEHNR, CDR2 FQNEAQ (reference sequence). CDR3 sequence: CASSPRQGGGGYTF. Written as DNA, the CDR3 is TGTGCCAGCAGCCCTCGACAGGGAGGGGGCGGCTACACCTTC.